This T cell receptor (beta chain) was captured in a study of blood T cells in healthy people across ages. The use of a sample-barcoded 5' primer and a J-beta primer mix characterized a second PCR of about 6 to 12 cycles. TCRdb ran MiXCR on the 5' RACE reads and lists one entry per CDR3 protein. The sample shows 500,000 to 650,000 distinct CDR3 sequences, about 27% of them seen only once. CDR3 length equals 16 residues. Trimming removed 4 bases from V and 3 bases from J; junction bases left unmatched: 13. In germline, CDR1 is SQVTM, CDR2 ANQGSEA. In addition, the sample was reused for a study of T cells of mothers and their children. That paper states: Each child contributed 3.1 million or so TCR beta CDR3 reads, while each mother contributed over 9.5 million.

The rearrangement joins TRBV29-1 to TRBJ1-2; TRBD1 aligns across 8 bases. This receptor was taken from a boy aged 2-9 years in good health. Input material: blood. DNA for the CDR3: TGCAGCGTTGGGGGGGAGTCAGGGGGCCCCCACTATGGCTACACCTTC. It yields the protein CSVGGESGGPHYGYTF. Full variable domain (missing parts from reference TRBV29-1 and TRBJ1-2): SAVISQKPSRDICQRGTSLTIQCQVDSQVTMMFWYRQQPGQSLTLIATANQGSEATYESGFVIDKFPISRPNLTFSTLTVSNMSPEDSSIYLCSVGGESGGPHYGYTFGSGTRLTVV.